This T cell receptor beta chain was recovered during a study of Ad26.COV2.S vaccination and SARS-CoV-2 variants. The length of the CDR3 is 14 residues. Germline V gene data show CDR1 as MDHEN and CDR2 as SYDVKM. Trimming at V came to 7 bases and at J to 2 bases, leaving 2 bases not matched to a gene. Libraries were prepared by immunoSEQ multiplex PCR; TCRdb keeps only in-frame clonotypes and omits some of them. Among about 350,000 clones listed, around 88% were seen once. Treatment: around 19 received Ad26.COV2.S at low or high dose, single or two shots; several received placebo; per-sample allocation not given. After the first vaccine or placebo injection, samples were drawn on day 63.

The chain recombines TRBV28 with TRBJ2-1; 10 nucleotides agree with TRBD1. The sample consisted of peripheral blood, taken in a trial of Ad26.COV2.S vaccine versus placebo. This receptor was obtained from a person between 18 and 60 years old who received the Ad26.COV2.S COVID-19 vaccine or a placebo. CDR3 loop: CASKTGGPYNEQFF. CDR3 DNA sequence: TGTGCCAGCAAGACAGGGGGCCCCTACAATGAGCAGTTCTTC.